This TCR beta chain is from a study of control samples from healthy donors and cancer patients. The method was immunoSEQ multiplex PCR; TCRdb's version includes in-frame clones alone and lacks a portion of them. The sample shows about 180,000 clones, 90% of them seen only once. This CDR3 region has 14 residues. Between the trimmed V and J ends, which lost 0 bases and 2 bases, there was a span of 8 bases. The germline CDR1 and CDR2 sequences are SGHRS and YFSETQ. This sequence joins TRBV5-1 and TRBJ1-1, with D maybe TRBD1 (5 bases). The clonotype comes from a woman in her forties or fifties in good health. Sequencing used blood. The CDR3 region is CASSLEGPNTEAFF. The CDR3 nucleotides read TGCGCCAGCAGCTTGGAGGGGCCAAACACTGAAGCTTTCTTT.